A selection of T cell receptor beta chains follows, all from one sample in a study of blood T cell repertoires in COVID-19. Some clones are missing from TCRdb's copy, which holds only in-frame ones; the method was immunoSEQ multiplex PCR. This sample has 150,000 to 200,000 clones; 80% to 85% occur once, and the top ten carry more than 4.5%. Sequencing used peripheral blood. The receptors originated from a woman aged 25-40 years with acute or convalescent COVID-19. CDR3s include the opening cysteine and the closing phenylalanine or tryptophan. A D gene is named only where the DNA matches it firmly. The size of a clone is reported for some rows only, either as once, few or many, or as a class for expanded clones.

cdr3_length: 16; j_call: TRBJ2-3; clone_size: .; v_call: TRBV7-2; d_call: .; cdr3_aa: CASSPNGGRFSDTQYF; cdr3_nt: TGTGCCAGCAGCCCCAACGGGGGGCGGTTTTCAGATACGCAGTATTTT
cdr3_length: 16; j_call: TRBJ1-1; clone_size: once; v_call: TRBV7-2; d_call: .; cdr3_aa: CASSLDVIDQNTEAFF; cdr3_nt: TGTGCCAGCAGCTTAGATGTGATAGATCAGAACACTGAAGCTTTCTTT
cdr3_length: 16; j_call: TRBJ2-5; clone_size: .; v_call: TRBV7-8; d_call: .; cdr3_aa: CASSPSPRQVQETQYF; cdr3_nt: TGTGCCAGCAGCCCCTCTCCTCGACAGGTCCAAGAGACCCAGTACTTC
cdr3_length: 13; j_call: TRBJ1-3; clone_size: .; v_call: TRBV28; d_call: TRBD1; cdr3_aa: CASNDREGNTIYF; cdr3_nt: TGTGCCAGCAACGACAGGGAAGGAAACACCATATATTTT
cdr3_length: 14; j_call: TRBJ2-7; clone_size: .; v_call: TRBV28; d_call: TRBD2; cdr3_aa: CASRGTTRSYEQYF; cdr3_nt: TGTGCCAGCCGCGGGACTACCCGGTCCTACGAGCAGTACTTC
cdr3_length: 12; j_call: TRBJ1-2; clone_size: .; v_call: TRBV30; d_call: .; cdr3_aa: CAWGRGSYGYTF; cdr3_nt: TGTGCCTGGGGTCGAGGGAGCTATGGCTACACCTTC
cdr3_length: 15; j_call: TRBJ1-3; clone_size: .; v_call: TRBV9; d_call: .; cdr3_aa: CASSVTLERGNTIYF; cdr3_nt: TGTGCCAGCAGCGTAACCCTAGAACGTGGAAACACCATATATTTT
cdr3_length: 15; j_call: TRBJ2-7; clone_size: .; v_call: TRBV27; d_call: TRBD1; cdr3_aa: CASSFRDRGPYEQYF; cdr3_nt: TGTGCCAGCAGTTTTAGGGACAGGGGGCCCTACGAGCAGTACTTC
cdr3_length: 14; j_call: TRBJ2-2; clone_size: .; v_call: TRBV15; d_call: .; cdr3_aa: CATSREAYPGELFF; cdr3_nt: TGTGCCACCAGCAGAGAGGCTTATCCCGGGGAGCTGTTTTTT
cdr3_length: 13; j_call: TRBJ1-2; clone_size: .; v_call: TRBV4-2; d_call: TRBD1; cdr3_aa: CASSPQGDYGYTF; cdr3_nt: TGTGCCAGCAGCCCACAGGGGGACTATGGCTACACCTTC
cdr3_length: 16; j_call: TRBJ1-1; clone_size: few; v_call: TRBV28; d_call: TRBD1; cdr3_aa: CASSAWTGPMNTEAFF; cdr3_nt: TGTGCCAGCAGTGCCTGGACAGGCCCAATGAACACTGAAGCTTTCTTT
cdr3_length: 13; j_call: TRBJ1-1; clone_size: .; v_call: TRBV10-3; d_call: .; cdr3_aa: CAISGTTALEAFF; cdr3_nt: TGTGCCATCAGTGGGACGACAGCCCTTGAAGCTTTCTTT
cdr3_length: 16; j_call: TRBJ1-4; clone_size: .; v_call: TRBV9; d_call: .; cdr3_aa: CASSAELGGKNEKLFF; cdr3_nt: TGTGCCAGCAGCGCAGAACTTGGAGGGAAAAATGAAAAACTGTTTTTT
cdr3_length: 13; j_call: TRBJ1-1; clone_size: .; v_call: TRBV7-2; d_call: .; cdr3_aa: CASSLARQGEAFF; cdr3_nt: TGTGCCAGCAGCTTAGCCCGTCAGGGTGAAGCTTTCTTT
cdr3_length: 16; j_call: TRBJ2-2; clone_size: .; v_call: TRBV21-1; d_call: .; cdr3_aa: CATTKPRTGDTGELFF; cdr3_nt: TGTGCCACCACTAAACCGAGGACAGGGGACACCGGGGAGCTGTTTTTT
cdr3_length: 14; j_call: TRBJ2-7; clone_size: few; v_call: TRBV9; d_call: .; cdr3_aa: CASSVASLPYEQYF; cdr3_nt: TGTGCCAGCAGCGTTGCTAGCCTCCCCTACGAGCAGTACTTC
cdr3_length: 15; j_call: TRBJ2-3; clone_size: .; v_call: TRBV3-1/TRBV3-2; d_call: TRBD2; cdr3_aa: CASSHGGGVQDTQYF; cdr3_nt: TGTGCCAGCAGCCATGGCGGGGGGGTTCAAGATACGCAGTATTTT
cdr3_length: 16; j_call: TRBJ2-1; clone_size: .; v_call: TRBV15; d_call: TRBD1; cdr3_aa: CATSKETGGTYNEQFF; cdr3_nt: TGTGCCACCAGCAAGGAGACAGGGGGTACCTACAATGAGCAGTTCTTC